What follows are 12 T cell receptor beta chains derived from one specimen sequenced in a study of CD8 T cells in ankylosing spondylitis. No antigens are known for them. Study-level points and caveats: The study identified a TCR beta motif of under ten highly homologous variants that appeared characteristic of ankylosing spondylitis blood.

TCRdb used MiXCR to reprocess the 5' RACE reads, holding one entry per CDR3 protein. Seen here are a few hundred thousand distinct CDR3 sequences, about 17% observed once, and the top ten hold roughly 42%. The sample comprised blood, either unsorted or a sorted T cell fraction (not recorded which). The source is a male donor with ankylosing spondylitis.

This clonotype turned up a few times. This rearrangement joins TRBV12-3 or TRBV12-4 to TRBJ2-7, with D maybe TRBD2 (6 bases). The CDR3 contains 14 residues. V was clipped by 1 base and J by 3 bases, with 10 bases between them. CDR3 coding DNA: TGTGCCAGCAGTTTAGGGAGGGACGGCTACGAGCAGTACTTC. Residues: CASSLGRDGYEQYF.

This clonotype was detected a few times. V usage is TRBV19 and J usage is TRBJ2-2, with 10 nucleotides matching TRBD2. V was pared by 7 bases and J by 2 bases, with 7 bases of the junction left unmatched. CDR3 length: 16 amino acids. From germline, CDR1 is LNHDA and CDR2 SQIVND (reference sequence). CDR3 in amino acids: CASTGLAGVNTGELFF. CDR3 coding DNA: TGTGCCAGTACCGGTCTAGCGGGAGTAAACACCGGGGAGCTGTTTTTT.

The table lists this clonotype with a few counts. V is TRBV20-1 and J is TRBJ1-5; possible D gene TRBD1, 6 bases. Germline V gives CDR1 DFQATT, CDR2 SNEGSKA (reference sequence). V lost 6 bases, J lost 8 bases, and 8 bases lay in between. This CDR3 contains 10 residues. This chain's CDR3 is CSAGAEPQHF. CDR3 coding DNA: TGCAGTGCGGGGGCTGAGCCCCAGCATTTT.

On this clonotype: The DNA is omitted, as the CDR3 cannot be located on it reliably, and the CDR3 follows TCRdb's listing. The chain employs TRBV27 and TRBJ2-2. Inclusive of both ends, the CDR3 amounts to 17 amino acids. Per the germline V gene, CDR1 is MNHEY and CDR2 is SMNVEV (reference sequence). Here the CDR3 reads CASSLYFGEFNTGELFF.

There are a few counts of this clonotype. This chain connects TRBV7-8 to TRBJ2-7; the match to TRBD2 covers 13 bases. This CDR3 region has 16 residues. The V and J ends lost 1 base and 4 bases, in that order; junction bases with no gene match: 4. Looked up from germline, CDR1 is SGHVS and CDR2 is FQNEAQ. DNA for the CDR3: TGTGCCAGCAGCTTAGTTGCGACTAGCGGGGGGTACGAGCAGTACTTC. Encoded protein: CASSLVATSGGYEQYF.

The chain recombines TRBV12-3 or TRBV12-4 with TRBJ2-5, with TRBD1 matching over 11 bases. This CDR3 contains 17 residues. J lost 1 base, V lost 3 bases, and 7 bases had no gene match. The CDR3 spells CASSFPGQGAGQETQYF. CDR3 nucleotides: TGTGCCAGCAGTTTTCCCGGACAGGGGGCTGGCCAAGAGACCCAGTACTTC.

There are many counts of this clonotype. The rearrangement uses TRBV12-3 or TRBV12-4 and TRBJ1-1; D unresolved. This CDR3 has 14 residues. V was pared by 3 bases and J by 3 bases, with 11 bases between. CDR3: CASSFWEVDTEAFF. In DNA, the CDR3 is TGTGCCAGCAGTTTTTGGGAAGTGGACACTGAAGCTTTCTTT.

This clonotype has just a few counts. The chain carries TRBV5-1 and TRBJ1-2, with no clear D. The CDR3 is made up of 16 amino acids. CDR1 is SGHRS and CDR2 is YFSETQ in the germline V gene. Trimming cost V 0 bases and J 5 bases, with 17 bases left between them. The CDR3 spells CASSLDAARTSYGYTF. DNA of the CDR3: TGCGCCAGCAGCTTGGATGCAGCACGGACCTCTTATGGCTACACCTTC.

This clonotype was counted between two and nine times. This chain connects TRBV10-3 to TRBJ2-7; TRBD2 matches at 12 bases. V dropped 5 bases and J dropped 3; count of bases not matched to a gene: 2. Germline V lookup: CDR1 ENHRY, CDR2 SYGVKD. CDR3 length: 14 residues. The CDR3, as DNA: TGTGCCATCAGTACGACTAGCGGGGGCTACGAGCAGTACTTC. Translation gives CAISTTSGGYEQYF.

CDR3 amino acids: CASSQGRDLGTEAFF. The CDR3 nucleotides read TGCGCCAGCAGCCAAGGCCGGGACCTCGGCACTGAAGCTTTCTTT. The chain is built from TRBV4-1 and TRBJ1-1; possibly TRBD1 for D (5 bases). Per germline, CDR1 MGHRA and CDR2 YSYEKL. This CDR3 has 15 residues. Trimming stripped 1 base from V and 4 bases from J, with 13 bases between.

This clonotype was picked up a small number of times. The chain couples TRBV9 to TRBJ2-3, with 7 bases matching TRBD2. The CDR3 loop spans 16 amino acids. Germline V lookup: CDR1 SGDLS, CDR2 YYNGEE. The V and J ends lost 4 bases and 2 bases, in that order; junction bases with no gene match: 10. For the CDR3, the DNA is TGTGCCAGCAGCCCCAATGGGGGGGGTATCACAGATACGCAGTATTTT. Translating it yields CASSPNGGGITDTQYF.

This clonotype was seen a handful of times. The chain is built from TRBV6-2 or TRBV6-3 and TRBJ1-5; D gene unclear. V lost 5 bases and J lost 4, with 6 bases in between. The CDR3 is 12 residues long. Germline V gene data show CDR1 as MNHEY and CDR2 as SVGEGT. The CDR3 DNA follows: TGTGCCAGCAGTCCGGAAAATCAGCCCCAGCATTTT. This gives the protein CASSPENQPQHF.